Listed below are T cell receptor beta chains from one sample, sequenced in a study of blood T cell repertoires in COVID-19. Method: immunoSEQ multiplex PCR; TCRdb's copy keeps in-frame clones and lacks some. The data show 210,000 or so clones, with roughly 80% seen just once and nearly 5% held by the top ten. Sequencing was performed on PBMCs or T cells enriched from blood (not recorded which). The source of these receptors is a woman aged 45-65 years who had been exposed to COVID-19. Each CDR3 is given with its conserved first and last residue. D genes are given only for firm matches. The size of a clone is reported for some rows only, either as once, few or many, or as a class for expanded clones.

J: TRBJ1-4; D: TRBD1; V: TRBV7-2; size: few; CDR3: CASSLGGQAVEKLFF; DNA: TGTGCCAGCAGCTTAGGGGGACAGGCGGTTGAAAAACTGTTTTTT
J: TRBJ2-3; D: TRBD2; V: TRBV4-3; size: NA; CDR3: CASSQGVGGGMEDTQYF; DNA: TGCGCCAGCAGCCAAGGGGTTGGCGGGGGGATGGAAGATACGCAGTATTTT
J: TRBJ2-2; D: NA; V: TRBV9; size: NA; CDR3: CASSASGQFTGELFF; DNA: TGTGCCAGCAGCGCATCGGGACAATTCACCGGGGAGCTGTTTTTT
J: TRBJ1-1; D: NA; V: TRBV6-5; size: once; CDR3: CASSYSRLNTEAFF; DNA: TGTGCCAGCAGTTACTCCCGTCTAAACACTGAAGCTTTCTTT
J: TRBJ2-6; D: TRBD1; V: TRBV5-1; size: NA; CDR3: CASSLEAGGPSGANVLTF; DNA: TGCGCCAGCAGCTTGGAGGCAGGGGGCCCCTCTGGGGCCAACGTCCTGACTTTC
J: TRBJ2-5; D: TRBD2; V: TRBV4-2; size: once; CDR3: CASSRSGGQETQYF; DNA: TGTGCCAGCAGCCGCTCGGGGGGGCAAGAGACCCAGTACTTC
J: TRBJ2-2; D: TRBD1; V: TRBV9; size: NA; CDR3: CASSVNTGGRGTGELFF; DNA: TGTGCCAGCAGCGTTAATACAGGGGGCCGGGGAACCGGGGAGCTGTTTTTT
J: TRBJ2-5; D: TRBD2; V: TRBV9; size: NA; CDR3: CASSLLAGGQETQYF; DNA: TGTGCCAGCAGCCTACTAGCGGGGGGGCAAGAGACCCAGTACTTC
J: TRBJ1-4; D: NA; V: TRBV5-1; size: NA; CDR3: CASSLALTTGDEKLFF; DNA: TGCGCCAGCAGCTTGGCCTTGACAACCGGGGATGAAAAACTGTTTTTT
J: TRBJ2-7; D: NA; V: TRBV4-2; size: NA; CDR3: CASSQDKGAYEQYF; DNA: TGTGCCAGCAGCCAAGATAAGGGGGCCTACGAGCAGTACTTC
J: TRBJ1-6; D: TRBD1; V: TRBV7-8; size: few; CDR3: CASSPYRGKNSPLHF; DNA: TGTGCCAGCAGCCCATACAGGGGTAAGAATTCACCCCTCCACTTT
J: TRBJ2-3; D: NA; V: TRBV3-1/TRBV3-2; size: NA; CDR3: CASSLTRASTDTQYF; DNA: TGTGCCAGCAGCCTAACTAGGGCCAGTACAGATACGCAGTATTTT
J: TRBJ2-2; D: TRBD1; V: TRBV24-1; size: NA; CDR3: CATSDSDRGPFSGELFF; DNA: TGTGCCACCAGTGACTCAGACAGGGGGCCGTTCTCCGGGGAGCTGTTTTTT
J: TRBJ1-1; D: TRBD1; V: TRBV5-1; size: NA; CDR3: CASSLAETGQAFF; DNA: TGCGCCAGCAGCTTGGCGGAGACAGGGCAAGCTTTCTTT